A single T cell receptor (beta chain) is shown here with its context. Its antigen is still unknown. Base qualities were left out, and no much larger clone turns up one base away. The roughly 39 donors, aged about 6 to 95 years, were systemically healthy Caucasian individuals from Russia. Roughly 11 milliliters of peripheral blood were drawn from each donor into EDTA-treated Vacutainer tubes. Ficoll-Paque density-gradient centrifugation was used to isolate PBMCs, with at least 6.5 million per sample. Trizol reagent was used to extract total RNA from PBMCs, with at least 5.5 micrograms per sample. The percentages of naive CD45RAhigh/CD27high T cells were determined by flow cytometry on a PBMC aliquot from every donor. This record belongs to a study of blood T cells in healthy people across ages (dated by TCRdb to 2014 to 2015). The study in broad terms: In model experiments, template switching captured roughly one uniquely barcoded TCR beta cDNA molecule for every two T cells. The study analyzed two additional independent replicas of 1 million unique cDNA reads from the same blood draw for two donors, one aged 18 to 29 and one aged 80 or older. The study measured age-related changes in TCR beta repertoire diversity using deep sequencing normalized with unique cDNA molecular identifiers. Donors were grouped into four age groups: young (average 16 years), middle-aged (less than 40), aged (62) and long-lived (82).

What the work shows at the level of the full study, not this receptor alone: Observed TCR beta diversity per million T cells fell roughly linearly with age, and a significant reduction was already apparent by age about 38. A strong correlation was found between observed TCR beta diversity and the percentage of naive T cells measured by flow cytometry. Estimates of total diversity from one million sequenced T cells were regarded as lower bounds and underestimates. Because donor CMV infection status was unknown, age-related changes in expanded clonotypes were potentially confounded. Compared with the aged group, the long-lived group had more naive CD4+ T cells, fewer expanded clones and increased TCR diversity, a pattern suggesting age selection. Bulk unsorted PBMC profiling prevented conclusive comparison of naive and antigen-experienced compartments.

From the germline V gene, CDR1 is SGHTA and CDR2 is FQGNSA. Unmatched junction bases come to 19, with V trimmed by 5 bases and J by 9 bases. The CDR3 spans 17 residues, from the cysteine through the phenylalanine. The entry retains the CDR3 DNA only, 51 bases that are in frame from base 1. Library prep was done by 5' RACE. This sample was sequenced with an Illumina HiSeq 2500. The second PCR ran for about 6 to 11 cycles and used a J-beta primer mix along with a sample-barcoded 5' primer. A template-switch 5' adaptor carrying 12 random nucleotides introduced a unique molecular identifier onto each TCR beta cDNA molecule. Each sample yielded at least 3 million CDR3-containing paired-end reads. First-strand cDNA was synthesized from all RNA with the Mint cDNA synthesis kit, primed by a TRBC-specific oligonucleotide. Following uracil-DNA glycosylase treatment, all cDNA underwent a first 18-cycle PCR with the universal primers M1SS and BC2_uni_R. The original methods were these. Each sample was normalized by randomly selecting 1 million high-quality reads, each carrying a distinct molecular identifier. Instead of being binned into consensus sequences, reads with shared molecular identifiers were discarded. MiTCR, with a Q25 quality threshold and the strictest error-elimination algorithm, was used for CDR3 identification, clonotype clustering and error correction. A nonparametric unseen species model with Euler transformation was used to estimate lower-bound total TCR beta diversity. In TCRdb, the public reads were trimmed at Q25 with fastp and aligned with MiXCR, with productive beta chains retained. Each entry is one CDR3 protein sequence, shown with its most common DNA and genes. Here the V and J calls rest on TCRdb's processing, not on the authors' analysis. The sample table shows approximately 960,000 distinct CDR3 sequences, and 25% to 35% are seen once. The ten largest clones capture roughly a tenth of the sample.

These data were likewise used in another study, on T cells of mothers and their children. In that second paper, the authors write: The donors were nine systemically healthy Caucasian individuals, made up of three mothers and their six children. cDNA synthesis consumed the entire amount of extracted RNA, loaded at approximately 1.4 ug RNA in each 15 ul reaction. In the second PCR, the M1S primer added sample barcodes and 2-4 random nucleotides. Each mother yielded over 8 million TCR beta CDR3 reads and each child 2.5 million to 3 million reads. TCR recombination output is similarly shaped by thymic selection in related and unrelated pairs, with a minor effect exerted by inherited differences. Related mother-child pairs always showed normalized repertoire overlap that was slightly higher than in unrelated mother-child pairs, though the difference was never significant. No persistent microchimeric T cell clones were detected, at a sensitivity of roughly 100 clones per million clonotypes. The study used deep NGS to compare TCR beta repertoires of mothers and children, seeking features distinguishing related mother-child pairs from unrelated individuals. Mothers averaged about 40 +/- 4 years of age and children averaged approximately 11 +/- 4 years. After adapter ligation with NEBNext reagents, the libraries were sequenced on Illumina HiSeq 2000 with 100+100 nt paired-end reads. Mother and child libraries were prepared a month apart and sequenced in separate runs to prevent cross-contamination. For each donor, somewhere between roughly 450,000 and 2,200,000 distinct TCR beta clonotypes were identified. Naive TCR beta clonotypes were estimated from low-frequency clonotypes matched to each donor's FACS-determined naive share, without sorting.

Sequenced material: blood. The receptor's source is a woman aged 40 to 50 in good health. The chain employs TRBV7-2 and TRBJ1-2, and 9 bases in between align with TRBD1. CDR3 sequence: CASSPWGGTGPLGSYTF. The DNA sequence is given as TGTGCCAGCAGCCCATGGGGGGGGACAGGGCCCCTCGGTAGCTACACCTTC.